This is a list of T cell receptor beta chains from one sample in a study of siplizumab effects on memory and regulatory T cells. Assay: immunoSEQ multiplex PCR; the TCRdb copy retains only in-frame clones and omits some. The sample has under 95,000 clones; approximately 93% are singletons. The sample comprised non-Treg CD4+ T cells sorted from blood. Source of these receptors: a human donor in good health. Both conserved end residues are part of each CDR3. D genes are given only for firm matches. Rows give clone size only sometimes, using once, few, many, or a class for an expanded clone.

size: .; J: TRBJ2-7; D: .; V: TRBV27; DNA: TGTGCCAGGGAAAGGGGACCCCGGCCGCCCTACGAGCAGTACTTC; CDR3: CARERGPRPPYEQYF
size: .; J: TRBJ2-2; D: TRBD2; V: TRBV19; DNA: TGTGCCAGTACCCTGCTAGCGGGAGAGGTCACCGGGGAGCTGTTTTTT; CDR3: CASTLLAGEVTGELFF
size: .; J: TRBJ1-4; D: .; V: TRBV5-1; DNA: TGCGCCAGCAGGCGGGGGGAGGAGAAACTGTTTTTT; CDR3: CASRRGEEKLFF
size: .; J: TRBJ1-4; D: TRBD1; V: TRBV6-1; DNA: TGTGCCAGCACCGGGACAGGGGGTGGGGAAAAACTGTTTTTT; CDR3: CASTGTGGGEKLFF
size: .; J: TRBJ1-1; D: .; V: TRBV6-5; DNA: TGTGCCAGCAGTTACTCGAACGCGGGGTGGGACGGAGCTTTCTTT; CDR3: CASSYSNAGWDGAFF
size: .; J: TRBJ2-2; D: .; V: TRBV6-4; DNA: TGTGCCAGCAGTGACTCGAGGGGCCGGGGCACCGGGGAGCTGTTTTTT; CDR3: CASSDSRGRGTGELFF
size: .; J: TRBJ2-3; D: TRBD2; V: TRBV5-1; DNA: TGCGCCAGCAGCTCCGGACTAGCGGGGGGTCCGGTCGGGGATACGCAGTATTTT; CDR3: CASSSGLAGGPVGDTQYF
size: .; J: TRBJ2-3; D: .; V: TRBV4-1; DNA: TGCGCCAGCAGCCAAGTTGCGGGGAAGAGGGGCACAGATACGCAGTATTTT; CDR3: CASSQVAGKRGTDTQYF
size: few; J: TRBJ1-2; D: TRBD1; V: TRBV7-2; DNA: TGTGCCAGCAGCTCGCATAGGACAGGTCAGGGCTACACCTTC; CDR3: CASSSHRTGQGYTF
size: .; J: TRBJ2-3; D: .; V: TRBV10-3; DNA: TGTGCCATCAGTGGTAGCGCTAGCACAGATACGCAGTATTTT; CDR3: CAISGSASTDTQYF
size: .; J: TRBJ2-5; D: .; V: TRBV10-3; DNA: TGTGCCATCAGTGAGTCTGGAGAGACCCAGTACTTC; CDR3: CAISESGETQYF
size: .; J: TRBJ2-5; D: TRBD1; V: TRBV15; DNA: TGTGCCACCAGCAGGAACCGGGACAGACAAGAGACCCAGTACTTC; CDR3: CATSRNRDRQETQYF
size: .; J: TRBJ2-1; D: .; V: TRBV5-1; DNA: TGCGCCAGCAGCTTGACAACTCCGATTTCCTACAATGAGCAGTTCTTC; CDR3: CASSLTTPISYNEQFF
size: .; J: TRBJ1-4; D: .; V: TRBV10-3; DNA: TGTGCCATCAGTGGCACCCCGGGTGAAAAACTGTTTTTT; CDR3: CAISGTPGEKLFF
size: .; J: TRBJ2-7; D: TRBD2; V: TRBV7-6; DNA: TGTGCCAGCAGCTTTGCTAGCGGGAGATACGAGCAGTACTTC; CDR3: CASSFASGRYEQYF
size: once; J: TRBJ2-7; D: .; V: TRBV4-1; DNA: TGCGCCAGCAGCCAGACTGCAGGGACGATCTACGAGCAGTACTTC; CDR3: CASSQTAGTIYEQYF
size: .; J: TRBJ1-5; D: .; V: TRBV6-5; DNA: TGTGCCAGCAGACAGACAGCCCTGAGTCAGCCCCAGCATTTT; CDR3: CASRQTALSQPQHF
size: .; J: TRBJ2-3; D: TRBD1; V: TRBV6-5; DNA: TGTGCCAGCAGTTACTCGACAGGGACAGGGAGGTATTTT; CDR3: CASSYSTGTGRYF
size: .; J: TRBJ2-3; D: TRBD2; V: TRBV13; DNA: TGTGCCAGCAGCTTATCTGGACTAGCGATGGCAGATACGCAGTATTTT; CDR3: CASSLSGLAMADTQYF
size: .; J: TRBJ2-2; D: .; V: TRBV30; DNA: TGTGCCTGGAGTGTAATGGGGCTGGGGGAGCTGTTTTTT; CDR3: CAWSVMGLGELFF
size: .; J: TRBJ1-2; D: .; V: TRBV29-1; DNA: TGCAGCGTTGAAAGGGGGGGCTATGGCTACACCTTC; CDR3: CSVERGGYGYTF
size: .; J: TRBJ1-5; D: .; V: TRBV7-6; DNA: TGTGCCAGCAGTTGGACAGAAGATCAGCCCCAGCATTTT; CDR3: CASSWTEDQPQHF
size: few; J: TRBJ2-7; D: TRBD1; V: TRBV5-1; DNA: TGCGCCAGCAGGCCGGGACAGGGAGCCTACGAGCAGTACTTC; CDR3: CASRPGQGAYEQYF
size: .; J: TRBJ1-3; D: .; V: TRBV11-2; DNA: TGTGCCAGCAGCCCTAACAGGGCTGGAAACACCATATATTTT; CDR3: CASSPNRAGNTIYF
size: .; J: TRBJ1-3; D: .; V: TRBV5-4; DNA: TGTGCCAGCAGCTTGTTTACAGGCAGCGGCCCTGGAAACACCATATATTTT; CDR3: CASSLFTGSGPGNTIYF
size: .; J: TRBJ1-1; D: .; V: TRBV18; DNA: TGTGCCAGCTCACCACGAGTGTTTCGGGGCACTGAAGCTTTCTTT; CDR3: CASSPRVFRGTEAFF
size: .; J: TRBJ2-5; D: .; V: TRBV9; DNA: TGTGCCAGCAGCGCCGGACTACGGGAGACCCAGTACTTC; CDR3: CASSAGLRETQYF
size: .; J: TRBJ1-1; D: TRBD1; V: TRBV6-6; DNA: TGTGCCAGCAGGGGACAGAGGAACACTGAAGCTTTCTTT; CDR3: CASRGQRNTEAFF
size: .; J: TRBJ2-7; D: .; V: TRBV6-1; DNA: TGTGCCAGCAGTGAGGGACGGGGGTCCAACGAGCAGTACTTC; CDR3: CASSEGRGSNEQYF
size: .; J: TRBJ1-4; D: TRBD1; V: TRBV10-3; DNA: TGTGCCATCAGTGAGACAGGGGGCGCGTTGGTAACTAATGAAAAACTGTTTTTT; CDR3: CAISETGGALVTNEKLFF
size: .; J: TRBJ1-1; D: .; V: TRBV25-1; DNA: TGTGCCAGCAGTGAACGAGTGGTAGGTGAAGCTTTCTTT; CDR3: CASSERVVGEAFF
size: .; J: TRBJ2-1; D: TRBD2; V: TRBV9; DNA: TGTGCCAGCAGCGTCGGACTAGCGGGAGGGTCTATCAATGAGCAGTTCTTC; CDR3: CASSVGLAGGSINEQFF
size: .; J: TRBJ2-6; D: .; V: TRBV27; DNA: TGTGCCAGCAGTGCCTCTGGGGCCAACGTCCTGACTTTC; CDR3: CASSASGANVLTF
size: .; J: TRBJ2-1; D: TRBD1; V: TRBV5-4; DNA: TGTGCCAGCAGCCACCCCGGGACAGGGGACCCCAATGAGCAGTTCTTC; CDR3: CASSHPGTGDPNEQFF
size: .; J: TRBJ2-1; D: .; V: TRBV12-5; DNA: TGTGCTAGTGGTTTTTCGGGTAGCTCCTACAATGAGCAGTTCTTC; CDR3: CASGFSGSSYNEQFF
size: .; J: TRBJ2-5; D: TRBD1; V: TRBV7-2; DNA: TGTGCCAGCAGCGCCCGGACAGGGGGCTGGGAGACCCAGTACTTC; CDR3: CASSARTGGWETQYF